Listed below are T cell receptor beta chains from one sample, sequenced in a study of blood T cell repertoires in COVID-19. Repertoires were generated with immunoSEQ multiplex PCR, while TCRdb's copy carries only in-frame clones and drops some. The sample contains roughly 250,000 clones, roughly 82% of which appear only once. The sample was peripheral blood. These TCRs come from a woman of 80 years or more with active or convalescent COVID-19. CDR3s leave out the opening cysteine and the closing phenylalanine or tryptophan. Each record gives: V gene, J gene, CDR3 protein.

TRBV11-2	TRBJ1-1	ASSLEGGVAEAF
TRBV5-1	TRBJ1-1	ASSLGQRTEAF
TRBV10-3	TRBJ2-1	ATRGQAYSYNEQF
TRBV28	TRBJ1-5	ASSFVGGAPSNQPQH
TRBV18	TRBJ2-7	ASSIDREVYEQY
TRBV9	TRBJ1-3	ASSVAQGQAGNTIY
TRBV10-3	TRBJ2-7	AISELAGGYEQY
TRBV2	TRBJ1-6	ASSPSQLGGSPLH
TRBV2	TRBJ1-2	ASRLTGNYGYT
TRBV6-1	TRBJ1-6	ASSEGGQGSSYNSPLH